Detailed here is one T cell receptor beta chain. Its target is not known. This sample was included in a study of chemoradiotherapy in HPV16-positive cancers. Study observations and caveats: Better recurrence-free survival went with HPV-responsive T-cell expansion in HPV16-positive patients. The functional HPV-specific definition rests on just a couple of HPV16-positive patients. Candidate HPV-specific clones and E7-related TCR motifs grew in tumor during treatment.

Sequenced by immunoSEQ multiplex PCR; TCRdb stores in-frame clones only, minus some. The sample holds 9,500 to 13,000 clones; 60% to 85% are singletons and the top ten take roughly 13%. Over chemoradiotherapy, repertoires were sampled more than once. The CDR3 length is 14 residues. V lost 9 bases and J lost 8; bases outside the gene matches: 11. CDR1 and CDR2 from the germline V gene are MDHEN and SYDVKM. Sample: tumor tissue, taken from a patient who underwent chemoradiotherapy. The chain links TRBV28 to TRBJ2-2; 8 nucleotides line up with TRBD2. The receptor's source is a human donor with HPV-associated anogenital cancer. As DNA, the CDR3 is TGTGCCAGTCGGCGGGGGGAGCTACTAGGGGAGCTGTTTTTT. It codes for CASRRGELLGELFF.